This T cell receptor beta chain appears in the sequencing data of a study of T-cell reconstitution after alpha-beta-depleted transplantation in children (dated by TCRdb to 2016 to 2017). About the study as a whole: Using TCR repertoire profiling, the study quantitatively followed how T-cell immune reconstitution unfolded in children after TCRalphabeta/CD19-depleted allogeneic hematopoietic cell transplantation.

Receptor libraries were prepared by PCR. The instrument was an Illumina HiSeq 2500. To normalize quantification of the TCRbeta repertoire, the TCR libraries were built with molecular barcoding that relied on unique molecular identifiers. TCRdb reprocessed the public reads (quality trimming at Q25 with fastp, clone calling with MiXCR) and kept in-frame beta chains. All rows with the same CDR3 protein become a single entry with the most common DNA and genes. Counted in this sample were about 190,000 distinct CDR3 sequences; approximately 7% of them appeared once. Clones ranked in the top ten supply 3% to 3.5% of the sample. This clonotype has ten or more counts. Its binding antigen is unknown. No base qualities exist here, and no much larger clone lies one base off it. Looking up the germline V gene (reference sequence) yields CDR1 SEHNR and CDR2 FQNEAQ. CDR3 length: 13 amino acids, cysteine to phenylalanine. The only DNA kept is the CDR3, 39 bases in frame from the first base. Trimming costs V 5 bases and J 8 bases, and their ends lie 15 bases apart.

The chain uses TRBV7-9 and TRBJ1-2; no D gene is confidently identified. This sequence was found in a human donor who donated a stem cell graft to a child with Wiskott-Aldrich syndrome. Sequences were derived from PBMCs from the stem cell graft donor, sampled from the stem cell graft. The DNA sequence reads TGTGCCAGCAGCCTGACCAACTTACGGGGCTACACCTTC. Its protein product is CASSLTNLRGYTF.